The 5 T cell receptor beta chains below all came from one sample that was sequenced in a study of response to subunit inactivated influenza vaccine. A single record per CDR3 protein comes from TCRdb applying MiXCR to the RT-PCR reads. The sample yields about 780,000 distinct CDR3 sequences, around 18% seen once. The specimen comprised PBMCs from blood, sampled 5 to 6 days after vaccination. These TCRs come from a man in his fifties who received an inactivated influenza vaccine.

This clonotype turned up a few times. The chain recombines TRBV11-2 with TRBJ2-1; possibly TRBD2 for D (6 bases). Trimming removed 4 bases from V and 3 bases from J, with 10 bases in between. CDR1 is SGHAT, CDR2 FQNNGV, per germline. CDR3 length: 14 amino acids. The CDR3 reads CASSSRLVYNEQFF. CDR3 coding DNA: TGTGCCAGCAGCTCGCGACTAGTCTACAATGAGCAGTTCTTC.

CDR3 nucleotides: TGTGCCATCAGGCGGGGACAGGAGGGAGGCACTGAAGCTTTCTTT. Translation gives CAIRRGQEGGTEAFF. The chain carries TRBV10-3 and TRBJ1-1; 8 bases map to TRBD1. V gave up 6 bases and J gave up 4 bases; unmatched junction bases: 10. Germline CDR1 reads ENHRY; CDR2 reads SYGVKD. The CDR3 totals 15 residues.

V gene TRBV7-2 combines with J gene TRBJ2-3; 13 bases align to TRBD2. CDR3 length equals 16 residues. The junction had 8 bases not matched to a gene; V was cut back by 7 bases and J by 4 bases. CDR1 is SGHTA, CDR2 FQGNSA, per germline. The CDR3 sequence is CASITSGGAEADTQYF. CDR3 nucleotides: TGTGCCAGCATCACTAGCGGGGGGGCCGAGGCAGATACGCAGTATTTT.

The chain joins TRBV7-2 to TRBJ2-5; 11 nucleotides match TRBD2. The V gene's germline CDR1 is SGHTA and CDR2 FQGNSA. V was clipped by 3 bases and J by 7 bases; unmatched bases: 13. The CDR3 runs to 17 residues. CDR3 nucleotides: TGTGCCAGCAGCTTCCTACCAATGACTAGCGGGGTAGGGACCCAGTACTTC. This sequence encodes CASSFLPMTSGVGTQYF.

This chain uses TRBV4-3 with TRBJ2-4; D not certain. Trimming pared 5 bases from V and 7 bases from J, leaving 12 bases between. This CDR3 contains 13 residues. From germline, CDR1 is LGHNA and CDR2 YSLEER. The CDR3 DNA reads as TGCGCCAGCAGCGGGTGGTCAGGCAACATTCAGTACTTC. It encodes CASSGWSGNIQYF.